This T cell receptor (beta chain) stems from a study of graft-versus-host responses after intestinal transplantation (dated by TCRdb to the early 2020s). A note on the overall study: Multivisceral, liver-intestinal, or isolated intestinal transplants were received by the recipients. Samples from a few later patients were sequenced in-house on an Illumina MiSeq with MiXCR processing rather than by the commercial service. Donor T cell macrochimerism was defined as a peak of at least 4% donor T cells among recipient peripheral blood mononuclear cells. Every recipient was given anti-thymocyte globulin induction, then maintenance tacrolimus and steroids for two to three years. Bulk TCR-beta CDR3 sequencing was used to track graft-versus-host and host-versus-graft alloreactive T cell clones in the graft, circulation and bone marrow after intestinal transplantation. To identify alloreactive clones, pre-transplant mixed lymphocyte reaction products were sequenced and then compared with unstimulated pre-transplant donor and recipient T cells. A cohort of 24 intestinal transplant recipients, including one retransplant, was enrolled, and 3 patients lacking pretransplant specimens were excluded. Paper-wide results and their limitations: GvH clones were detected in recipient bone marrow, and some appeared earlier in ileal mucosa or blood, consistent with an intestinal mucosal origin. In the allografts of patients with donor T cell macrochimerism, GvH to HvG T cell clonal ratios were high. The conclusions were limited by the relatively low number and heterogeneity of the intestinal transplant patients. Early after transplant, peak levels of circulating GvH clones were associated with declines in HvG clones.

The library was produced with the immunoSEQ multiplex PCR assay. For most patients, genomic DNA was isolated with the Qiagen DNeasy Blood and Tissue Kit and sent frozen to Adaptive Biotechnologies for TCR sequencing. Adaptive Biotechnologies carried out high-throughput TCR-beta CDR3 sequencing of genomic DNA for most patients. The authors processed their data as follows. TCR sequencing data for over 15 patients were retrieved from Adaptive's ImmunoSEQ software; three other patients were processed with MiXCR and VDJtools. To correct CD4 versus CD8 sorting errors, sequences present in both subsets at a frequency ratio below 5:1 were removed. CDR3 nucleotide sequences shared between donor and recipient were removed because their origin could not be assigned. To be classed as alloreactive, a clone needed at least 2-fold expansion over unstimulated cells and a minimum CFSE-low frequency of 0.002% (template counts) or 0.001% (read counts). Clones were considered mappable if detected in sequenced pre-transplant spleen, lymph node, or MLR CFSE-low populations of the donor or recipient. The cumulative frequency of alloreactive clones was calculated as a percentage of all sequences, weighted by copy number. This is the immuneACCESS table as TCRdb keeps it, with only in-frame sequences that have V and J called. A part of the clones is gone; compared with another copy, unresolved V genes explain less than half, and the rest is unexplained. V, J and clone size derive from that table, while D and trimming were established from the DNA sequence. The sample data list 95,000 to 110,000 clones, and less than 90% of these were observed just once. Of the sample, roughly 1% falls within the top ten clones.

As concerns this clone: Which antigen it targets is not known. It has no much larger one-base neighbor in the sample; base qualities were not kept.

Per the publication, the time point label means: cells obtained before transplantation from donor or recipient. CD3+CD4+ and CD3+CD8+ populations were FACS-sorted from unstimulated pre-transplant donor and recipient cells taken from spleen or lymph nodes. This clonotype was sampled from a human donor who received an intestinal transplant. The sequences come from unstimulated CD4+ T cells sorted from spleen or lymph node cells, collected before intestinal transplant.

In nucleotides, the sequence is TGTGCCAGTAGTAGATCGAGACTAGCGGGGGATCCCGGTGAGCAGTTCTTC. Translated, it reads CASSRSRLAGDPGEQFF. The V gene is TRBV19 and the J gene is TRBJ2-1, and 12 junctional nucleotides match TRBD2. From the germline V gene (reference sequence), CDR1 is LNHDA and CDR2 is SQIVND. The CDR3 contains 17 residues, cysteine and phenylalanine counted. The read is trimmed to its CDR3 DNA, 51 bases read in frame from base 1. V is cut back by 4 bases and J by 9 bases, with 13 bases in the junction unmatched.